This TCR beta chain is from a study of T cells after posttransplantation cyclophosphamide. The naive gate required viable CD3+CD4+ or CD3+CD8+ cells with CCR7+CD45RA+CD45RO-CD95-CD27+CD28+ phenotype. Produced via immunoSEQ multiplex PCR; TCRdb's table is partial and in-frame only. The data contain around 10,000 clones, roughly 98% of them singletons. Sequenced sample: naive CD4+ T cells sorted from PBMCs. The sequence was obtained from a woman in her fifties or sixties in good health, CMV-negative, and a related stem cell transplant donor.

The CDR3 coding sequence is TGTGCCAGCAGTTTACTCCACGAGCAGTACTTC. Its translation is CASSLLHEQYF. The chain has TRBV28 and TRBJ2-7; D not certain. Trimming cost V 2 bases and J 5 bases, with 4 bases left between them. Germline V gives CDR1 MDHEN, CDR2 SYDVKM. The CDR3 sequence is 11 residues long.